Shown below are 8 T cell receptor beta chains from a single sample sequenced in a study of blood T cell repertoires in COVID-19. Method: immunoSEQ multiplex PCR; TCRdb's copy keeps in-frame clones and lacks some. The sample gives over 150,000 clones, 65% to 90% of which show up once; more than 7.5% is in the top ten. The source material was peripheral blood. Receptor source: a man in his fifties or sixties with active or convalescent COVID-19.

In its sample, this clone was seen once. J is TRBJ2-1 and V is TRBV14; D is perhaps TRBD1 (5 bases). Trimming removed 1 base at V and 0 bases at J, with 7 bases between. The length of the CDR3 is 15 residues. The germline CDR1 and CDR2 sequences are SGHDN and FVKESK. In DNA, the CDR3 is TGTGCCAGCAGCCAAGGGCAGGGCTCCTACAATGAGCAGTTCTTC. It codes for CASSQGQGSYNEQFF.

The V call is TRBV5-1, the J call TRBJ1-6; 7 bases fit TRBD1. With V trimmed by 4 bases and J by 9 bases, 7 bases remained unmatched. The germline V gene encodes CDR1 SGHRS and CDR2 YFSETQ. The CDR3 spans 14 residues. CDR3 sequence (DNA): TGCGCCAGCAGCCCGGGGACAGCCGGTTCACCCCTCCACTTT. Its translation: CASSPGTAGSPLHF. The full variable domain, in which reference TRBV5-1 and TRBJ1-6 provide the parts outside the CDR3, is KAGVTQTPRYLIKTRGQQVTLSCSPISGHRSVSWYQQTPGQGLQFLFEYFSETQRNKGNFPGRFSGRQFSNSRSEMNVSTLELGDSALYLCASSPGTAGSPLHFGNGTRLTVT.

The CDR3 here is CATSDYRQGKTQYF. CDR3 nucleotide sequence: TGTGCCACCAGTGATTATAGACAGGGCAAGACGCAGTATTTT. This rearrangement joins TRBV24-1 to TRBJ2-3, with 7 nucleotides matching TRBD1. Germline CDR1 and CDR2: KGHDR and SFDVKD. The V segment lost 2 bases and the J segment 9 bases; nucleotides outside the gene matches: 7. This CDR3 is 14 amino acids long.

The CDR3 DNA reads as TGTGCCAGCAGCGCCTTGGGACAGGGGGCGGCTTTCTTT. It encodes CASSALGQGAAFF. The rearrangement uses TRBV9 and TRBJ1-1; 12 bases agree with TRBD1. J lost 11 bases, V lost 3 bases, and 5 bases had no gene match. This CDR3 is 13 amino acids long. The V gene's germline CDR1 is SGDLS and CDR2 YYNGEE.

By share of the sample, this clone is medium-sized. The DNA of the CDR3 is TGTGCCACCAGCAGAGCTTCCACAGATACGCAGTATTTT. The encoded protein is CATSRASTDTQYF. V and J are TRBV15 and TRBJ2-3; D not certain. Trimming took off 1 base at V and 2 bases at J, with 4 bases between the two ends. Germline-derived CDR1 and CDR2 are LNHNV and YYDKDF (reference sequence). This CDR3 contains 13 residues. Complete variable domain (other parts from reference TRBV15 and TRBJ2-3): DAMVIQNPRYQVTQFGKPVTLSCSQTLNHNVMYWYQQKSSQAPKLLFHYYDKDFNNEADTPDNFQSRRPNTSFCFLDIRSPGLGDTAMYLCATSRASTDTQYFGPGTRLTVL.

This chain links TRBV12-3 or TRBV12-4 with TRBJ1-5; D remains unclear. The CDR3 length is 13 residues. Trimming pared 8 bases from V and 5 bases from J, leaving 13 bases between. This CDR3 is CASGLHVDQPQHF. In DNA form, the CDR3 reads TGTGCCAGCGGCCTTCATGTGGATCAGCCCCAGCATTTT.

The chain has TRBV6-2 or TRBV6-3 and TRBJ2-5; 9 positions match TRBD1. The CDR3 runs 15 residues. The germline V gene encodes CDR1 MNHEY and CDR2 SVGEGT. V lost 4 bases and J lost 5; bases outside the gene matches: 8. Here the CDR3 reads CASSFLQGAQETQYF. The CDR3 DNA reads TGTGCCAGCAGTTTCCTACAGGGGGCGCAGGAGACCCAGTACTTC.

The chain couples TRBV5-1 to TRBJ1-1; D uncertain. Germline V gene sequence: CDR1 SGHRS, CDR2 YFSETQ. The CDR3 spans 15 residues. Trimming removed 7 bases at V and 0 bases at J, with 16 bases between. The CDR3 protein is CASRPPGSLNTEAFF. The CDR3 region has the DNA TGCGCCAGCCGCCCCCCTGGCAGTCTGAACACTGAAGCTTTCTTT.